The 27 T cell receptor beta chains below were found in one sample sequenced in a study of T cell changes during pregnancy in multiple sclerosis (dated by TCRdb to the late 2010s). Libraries were constructed by the immunoSEQ multiplex PCR assay. Drawn from immuneACCESS, this table holds only the in-frame rearrangements with V and J called that TCRdb kept. Clones are partly lost; checked studies trace under half to an unresolved V gene and leave the rest unexplained. Counted in this sample were 55,000 to 80,000 clones; 90% of them appeared once. The ten biggest clones cover around 9.5% of the sample. Sample: peripheral blood, taken after pregnancy. Receptor source: a female donor in good health, enrolled as a control in a pregnancy study.

This rearrangement joins TRBV11-2 to TRBJ2-1; 9 bases agree with TRBD2. The V and J ends lost 2 bases and 7 bases, in that order; junction bases with no gene match: 12. There are 17 residues in the CDR3. Germline CDR1 is SGHAT and CDR2 is FQNNGV. For the CDR3, the DNA is TGTGCCAGCAGCTTATCGTCTGATCTGCGGGGGGGTAATGAGCAGTTCTTC. This encodes CASSLSSDLRGGNEQFF.

This chain joins TRBV19 and TRBJ1-2; D might be TRBD1 (5 bases). CDR1 is LNHDA and CDR2 is SQIVND in the germline V gene (reference sequence). The CDR3 covers 14 residues. Trimming removed 5 bases at V and 4 bases at J, with 14 bases between. DNA of the CDR3: TGTGCCAGTAGTCCCTCGGGGGAGACCTATGGCTACACCTTC. Its protein product is CASSPSGETYGYTF.

The chain couples TRBV25-1 to TRBJ1-2; 7 positions match TRBD1. This CDR3 is built from 15 residues. V dropped 2 bases and J dropped 8; count of bases not matched to a gene: 11. The germline gives CDR1 MGHDK, CDR2 SYGVNS. CDR3 coding DNA: TGTGCCAGCAGTGAACGAATGGGGACAGCTATAGGCTACACCTTC. Amino acid sequence: CASSERMGTAIGYTF.

The chain joins TRBV5-5 to TRBJ2-7; the match to TRBD1 covers 9 bases. Germline CDR1 reads SGHKS; CDR2 reads YYEKEE (reference sequence). There are 17 residues in the CDR3. Germline trimming cut 6 bases from V and 8 bases from J; bases unmatched to any gene: 21. CDR3 residues: CASISGGPGQGKVKQYF. CDR3 bases: TGTGCCAGCATTTCGGGGGGTCCGGGACAGGGTAAAGTCAAGCAGTACTTC.

The CDR3 DNA is TGTGCCGTTGGACAGGGGAAATCCTACGAGCAGTACTTC. Its protein product is CAVGQGKSYEQYF. The genes are TRBV6-1 and TRBJ2-7, with TRBD1 identical over 9 bases. Germline trimming cut 11 bases from V and 1 base from J; bases unmatched to any gene: 6. CDR3 length: 13 amino acids. From germline, CDR1 is MNHNS and CDR2 SASEGT.

The chain recombines TRBV7-8 with TRBJ2-5; the match to TRBD1 covers 7 bases. Germline V lookup: CDR1 SGHVS, CDR2 FQNEAQ. This CDR3 comprises 16 residues. The ends lost 6 bases at V and 5 bases at J; junction bases unmatched: 15. The CDR3 region has the DNA TGTGCCAGCAGATCGGACAGGCTGACAACCTGGGAGACCCAGTACTTC. Translation gives CASRSDRLTTWETQYF.

The genes are TRBV25-1 and TRBJ2-1; 8 bases line up with TRBD2. The CDR3 totals 18 residues. Trimming took 3 bases from V and 0 from J; bases not matched to a gene: 10. CDR1 and CDR2 from the germline V gene are MGHDK and SYGVNS. The CDR3 DNA sequence: TGTGCCAGCAGTGACACCGGAGCGGGAGTCGGCTCCTACAATGAGCAGTTCTTC. Amino acids: CASSDTGAGVGSYNEQFF.

The chain couples TRBV7-2 to TRBJ2-7, with 7 bases fitting TRBD2. This CDR3 has 16 amino acids. Trimming cost V 0 bases and J 3 bases; bases outside gene matches: 8. Germline loops: CDR1 SGHTA, CDR2 FQGNSA. CDR3 nucleotides: TGTGCCAGCAGCTTAGCGCTATCTAGCGGACTCTACGAGCAGTACTTC. It encodes CASSLALSSGLYEQYF. Variable domain in full (rest from reference TRBV7-2 and TRBJ2-7): GAGVSQSPSNKVTEKGKDVELRCDPISGHTALYWYRQSLGQGLEFLIYFQGNSAPDKSGLPSDRFSAERTGGSVSTLTIQRTQQEDSAVYLCASSLALSSGLYEQYFGPGTRLTVT.

This chain's CDR3 is CASSREGGVYGYTF. The CDR3 DNA sequence: TGTGCCAGTAGTAGAGAGGGGGGGGTGTATGGCTACACCTTC. The rearrangement joins TRBV19 to TRBJ1-2; D is perhaps TRBD1 (6 bases). The germline CDR1 and CDR2 sequences are LNHDA and SQIVND (reference sequence). This CDR3 has 14 amino acids. V lost 4 bases and J 5 bases, leaving 14 bases between the germline ends.

The rearrangement uses TRBV21-1 and TRBJ1-6; the table gives TRBD1 as D, unverified against the DNA. TRBV21-1 represents a pseudogene. The length of the CDR3 is 14 residues. This CDR3 reads CASNMTGGGSPLHF. The CDR3 DNA reads TGTGCCAGCAACATGACAGGGGGCGGTTCACCCCTCCACTTT.

The chain recombines TRBV29-1 with TRBJ2-7; D ambiguous. Per germline, CDR1 SQVTM and CDR2 ANQGSEA. The CDR3 runs to 12 residues. The V and J ends lost 7 bases and 0 bases respectively, with 10 bases between them. CDR3 amino acids: CSAGVSSYEQYF. The DNA of the CDR3 is TGCAGCGCCGGAGTTTCCTCCTACGAGCAGTACTTC.

This clone was picked up one time. The genes are TRBV9 and TRBJ1-2; D might be TRBD1 (5 bases). Germline V gives CDR1 SGDLS, CDR2 YYNGEE. V lost 5 bases and J 1 base, leaving 12 bases between the germline ends. This CDR3 region has 14 residues. CDR3 loop: CASSPAGDNYGYTF. The CDR3 bases are TGTGCCAGCAGTCCAGCGGGGGATAACTATGGCTACACCTTC.

The rearrangement joins TRBV7-6 to TRBJ2-7, with 9 bases fitting TRBD2. The junction had 2 bases not matched to a gene; V was cut back by 1 base and J by 1 base. The germline V gene encodes CDR1 SGHVS and CDR2 FNYEAQ. CDR3 length: 15 amino acids. The CDR3 loop reads CASSLVSGGSYEQYF. The CDR3 DNA sequence: TGTGCCAGCAGCTTAGTTAGCGGGGGATCCTACGAGCAGTACTTC.

In DNA form, the CDR3 reads TGTGCCAGCAGCTTCACCGACAGGGCTAACTATGGCTACACCTTC. Translating it yields CASSFTDRANYGYTF. This rearrangement joins TRBV5-5 to TRBJ1-2; 7 bases are shared with TRBD1. CDR1 and CDR2 (germline): SGHKS, YYEKEE (reference sequence). V shed 2 bases and J 0 bases; nucleotides not matched to a gene: 4. This CDR3 region has 15 residues.

The J gene is TRBJ1-1, the V gene TRBV5-5; TRBD1 might be the D (6 bases). V was clipped by 4 bases and J by 4 bases, with 17 bases between them. The CDR3 covers 15 residues. The germline V gene encodes CDR1 SGHKS and CDR2 YYEKEE (reference sequence). This CDR3 is CASSRTGSLGTEAFF. The DNA for the CDR3 is TGTGCCAGCAGCCGAACAGGGTCTTTAGGCACTGAAGCTTTCTTT.

V and J are TRBV7-2 and TRBJ2-1, with TRBD2 matching 11 bases. Losses at the gene ends were 0 bases for V and 0 bases for J; bases not matched to a gene: 7. Germline V gene data show CDR1 as SGHTA and CDR2 as FQGNSA. The CDR3 is 19 residues long. CDR3 region: CASSLALLAGGFSYNEQFF. The CDR3 DNA sequence: TGTGCCAGCAGCTTAGCGCTCCTAGCGGGGGGCTTCTCCTACAATGAGCAGTTCTTC.

CDR3 DNA sequence: TGTGCCAGCAGTGAATCAGGCCTAGCCTCTGGAAACACCATATATTTT. Protein sequence: CASSESGLASGNTIYF. J is TRBJ1-3 and V is TRBV6-1; D is unresolved. The CDR3 has 16 residues. Looked up from germline, CDR1 is MNHNS and CDR2 is SASEGT. The V end lost 2 bases, the J end lost 0 bases, and 11 bases lay between the germline ends.

The rearrangement uses TRBV19 and TRBJ2-7, with TRBD2 identical over 8 bases. The germline gives CDR1 LNHDA, CDR2 SQIVND (reference sequence). This CDR3 region has 14 residues. The J segment lost 0 bases and the V segment lost 5 bases, leaving 3 bases of the junction unmatched. The CDR3 nucleotides read TGTGCCAGTAGTCTAAGCGGGGGCTCCTACGAGCAGTACTTC. Protein sequence: CASSLSGGSYEQYF. Complete variable domain (other parts from reference TRBV19 and TRBJ2-7): DGGITQSPKYLFRKEGQNVTLSCEQNLNHDAMYWYRQDPGQGLRLIYYSQIVNDFQKGDIAEGYSVSREKKESFPLTVTSAQKNPTAFYLCASSLSGGSYEQYFGPGTRLTVT.

The chain carries TRBV28 and TRBJ2-5, with D tentatively TRBD1 (7 bases). V dropped 2 bases and J dropped 8 bases, with 18 bases sitting between them. The CDR3 runs 15 residues. Germline V CDR1 and CDR2: MDHEN, SYDVKM. CDR3 coding DNA: TGTGCCAGCAGTTTAGGAGGGAAGGGGGCGGGAACCCAGTACTTC. This gives the protein CASSLGGKGAGTQYF.

This chain joins TRBV9 and TRBJ1-1; no clear D. V gave up 0 bases and J gave up 0 bases, with 12 bases separating them. The germline V gene has CDR1 SGDLS and CDR2 YYNGEE. This CDR3 is built from 16 residues. CDR3 in DNA: TGTGCCAGCAGCGTAGAGAACAGCTACCTGAACACTGAAGCTTTCTTT. It specifies CASSVENSYLNTEAFF. The full variable domain, its missing parts supplied by reference TRBV9 and TRBJ1-1, is DSGVTQTPKHLITATGQRVTLRCSPRSGDLSVYWYQQSLDQGLQFLIQYYNGEERAKGNILERFSAQQFPDLHSELNLSSLELGDSALYFCASSVENSYLNTEAFFGQGTRLTVV.

The chain carries TRBV7-9 and TRBJ2-5; TRBD2 agrees at 9 bases. The V and J ends lost 1 base and 5 bases, in that order; junction bases with no gene match: 5. The germline CDR1 and CDR2 sequences are SEHNR and FQNEAQ (reference sequence). This CDR3 region has 15 residues. CDR3 sequence: CASSLVAGGPETQYF. CDR3 in DNA: TGTGCCAGCAGCTTAGTTGCGGGAGGGCCGGAGACCCAGTACTTC.

The chain carries TRBV14 and TRBJ1-2; 8 bases map to TRBD1. The CDR3 has 18 amino acids. Trimming took 4 bases from V and 3 from J; bases not matched to a gene: 16. In germline, CDR1 is SGHDN, CDR2 FVKESK. The CDR3 region has the DNA TGTGCCAGCAGCCCGTCGACCCGTATGACAGGGGACGACTATGGCTACACCTTC. Its translation is CASSPSTRMTGDDYGYTF.

This chain uses TRBV20-1 with TRBJ1-1; no clear D. The CDR3 runs 10 residues. Germline loops: CDR1 DFQATT, CDR2 SNEGSKA (reference sequence). CDR3 bases: TGCACTGATGCGGGGACTGAAGCTTTCTTT. Translating it yields CTDAGTEAFF.

The genes are TRBV6-1 and TRBJ1-2; D perhaps matches TRBD1 (6 bases). Per germline, CDR1 MNHNS and CDR2 SASEGT. V was clipped by 8 bases and J by 4 bases, with 14 bases between them. This CDR3 has 13 amino acids. The DNA of the CDR3 is TGTGCCAGCGGTCCGGGGGGCCTCTATGGCTACACCTTC. This gives the protein CASGPGGLYGYTF.

The gene calls are TRBV14 and TRBJ2-5; a possible D gene is TRBD1 (8 bases). Trimming shortened V by 4 bases and J by 1 base, and 19 bases separated the two germline ends. Germline CDR1 SGHDN, CDR2 FVKESK. This CDR3 comprises 17 residues. The CDR3 protein is CASSLYGQGGIQETQYF. CDR3 DNA: TGTGCCAGCAGCCTATACGGACAGGGAGGGATCCAAGAGACCCAGTACTTC.

This chain links TRBV13 with TRBJ1-4; 7 bases match TRBD1. There are 18 residues in the CDR3. V lost 4 bases and J lost 6; bases outside the gene matches: 17. Germline V gene data show CDR1 as PRHDT and CDR2 as FYEKMQ (reference sequence). The DNA for the CDR3 is TGTGCCAGCAGCTCTAGAACAGGGGTACTAATGGGTGATGAAAAACTGTTTTTT. It specifies CASSSRTGVLMGDEKLFF.

The chain joins TRBV7-9 to TRBJ2-7, with 8 bases matching TRBD1. CDR1 and CDR2 (germline): SEHNR, FQNEAQ (reference sequence). V was pared by 2 bases and J by 7 bases, with 7 bases of the junction left unmatched. CDR3 size: 14 residues. The CDR3 is CASSLLQGAGEQYF. The CDR3 nucleotides are TGTGCCAGCAGCTTACTCCAGGGGGCGGGGGAGCAGTACTTC.